This TCR beta chain was observed in a study of T cell changes during pregnancy in multiple sclerosis. Assay: immunoSEQ multiplex PCR; the TCRdb copy retains only in-frame clones and omits some. The data contain some 60,000 clones, over 80% of them singletons. The source material was CD4+ T cells from peripheral blood mononuclear cells, sampled in the first trimester of pregnancy. The TCR sequence derives from a female donor with multiple sclerosis, enrolled in a pregnancy study.

The DNA for the CDR3 is TGTGCCAGCAGTTACGCCGACTGGGGGCGCCAGGAGACCCAGTACTTC. The encoded protein is CASSYADWGRQETQYF. The V gene is TRBV6-6, the J gene TRBJ2-5, with D perhaps matching TRBD1 (6 bases). Looked up from germline, CDR1 is MNHNY and CDR2 is SVGAGI (reference sequence). The CDR3 is 16 amino acids. The V end was cut by 2 bases, the J end by 5 bases, with 18 bases between.